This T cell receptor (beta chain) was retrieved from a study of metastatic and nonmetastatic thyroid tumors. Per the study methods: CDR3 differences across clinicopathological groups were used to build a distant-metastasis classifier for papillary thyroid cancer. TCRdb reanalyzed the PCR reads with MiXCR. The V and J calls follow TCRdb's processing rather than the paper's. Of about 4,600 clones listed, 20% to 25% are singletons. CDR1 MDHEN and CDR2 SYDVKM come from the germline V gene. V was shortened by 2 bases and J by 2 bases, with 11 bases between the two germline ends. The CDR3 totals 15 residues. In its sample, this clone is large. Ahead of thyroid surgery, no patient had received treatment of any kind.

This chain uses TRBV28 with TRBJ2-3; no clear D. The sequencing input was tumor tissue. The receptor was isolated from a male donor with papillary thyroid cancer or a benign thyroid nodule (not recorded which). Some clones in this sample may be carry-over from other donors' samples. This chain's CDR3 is CASSLNPSYTDTQYF. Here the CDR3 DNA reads TGTGCCAGCAGTTTAAATCCCAGTTACACAGATACGCAGTATTTT. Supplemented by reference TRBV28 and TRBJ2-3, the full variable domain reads DVKVTQSSRYLVKRTGEKVFLECVQDMDHENMFWYRQDPGLGLRLIYFSYDVKMKEKGDIPEGYSVSREKKERFSLILESASTNQTSMYLCASSLNPSYTDTQYFGPGTRLTVL.